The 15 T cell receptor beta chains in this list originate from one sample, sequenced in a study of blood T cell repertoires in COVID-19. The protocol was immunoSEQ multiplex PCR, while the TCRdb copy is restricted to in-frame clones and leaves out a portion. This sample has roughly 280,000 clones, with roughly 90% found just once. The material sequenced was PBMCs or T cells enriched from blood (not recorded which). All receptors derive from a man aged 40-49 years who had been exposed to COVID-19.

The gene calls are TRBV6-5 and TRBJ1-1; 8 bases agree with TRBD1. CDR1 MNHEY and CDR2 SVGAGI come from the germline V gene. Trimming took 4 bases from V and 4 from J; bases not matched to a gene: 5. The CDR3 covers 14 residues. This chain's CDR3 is CASSLLDRGTEAFF. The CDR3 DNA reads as TGTGCCAGCAGTTTACTCGACAGGGGCACTGAAGCTTTCTTT.

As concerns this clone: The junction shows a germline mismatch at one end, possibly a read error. This CDR3 reads CASSPTALGSTIYF. Here the CDR3 DNA reads TGTGCCAGCAGCCCGACAGCTCTTGGAAGCACCATATATTTT. The rearrangement links TRBV3-1 (or the pseudogene TRBV3-2) to TRBJ1-3; possibly TRBD1 for D (5 bases). Germline-derived CDR1 and CDR2 are LGHDT and YNNKEL (reference sequence). CDR3 length: 14 amino acids.

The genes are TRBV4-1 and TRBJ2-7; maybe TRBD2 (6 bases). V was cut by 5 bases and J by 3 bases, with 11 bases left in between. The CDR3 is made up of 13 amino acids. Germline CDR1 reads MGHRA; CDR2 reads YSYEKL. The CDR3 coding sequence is TGCGCCAGCAGCGTAAATAGCGGCTACGAGCAGTACTTC. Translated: CASSVNSGYEQYF.

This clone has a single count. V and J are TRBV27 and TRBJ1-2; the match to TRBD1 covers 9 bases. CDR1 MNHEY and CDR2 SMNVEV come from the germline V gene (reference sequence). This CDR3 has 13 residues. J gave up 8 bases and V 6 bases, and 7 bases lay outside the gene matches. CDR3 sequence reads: CASSRGTGIGYTF. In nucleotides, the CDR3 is TGTGCCAGCAGCCGCGGGACAGGGATCGGCTACACCTTC.

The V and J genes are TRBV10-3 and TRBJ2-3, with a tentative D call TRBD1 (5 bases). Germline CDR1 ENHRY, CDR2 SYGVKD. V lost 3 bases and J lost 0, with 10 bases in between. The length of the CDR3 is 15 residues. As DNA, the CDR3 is TGTGCCATCAGTGATGCAGGGATTAGCACAGATACGCAGTATTTT. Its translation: CAISDAGISTDTQYF.

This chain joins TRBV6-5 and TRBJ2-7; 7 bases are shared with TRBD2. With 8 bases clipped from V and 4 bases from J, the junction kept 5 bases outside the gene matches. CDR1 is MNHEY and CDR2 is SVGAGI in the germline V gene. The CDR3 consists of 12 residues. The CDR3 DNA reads TGTGCCAGCTTAAGCGGGACTTACGAGCAGTACTTC. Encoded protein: CASLSGTYEQYF.

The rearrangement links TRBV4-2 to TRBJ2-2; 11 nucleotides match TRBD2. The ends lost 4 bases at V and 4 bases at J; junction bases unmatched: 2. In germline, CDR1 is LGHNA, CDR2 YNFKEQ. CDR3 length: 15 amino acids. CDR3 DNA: TGTGCCAGCAGCCCCCTAGCGGGAGGCACCGGGGAGCTGTTTTTT. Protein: CASSPLAGGTGELFF.

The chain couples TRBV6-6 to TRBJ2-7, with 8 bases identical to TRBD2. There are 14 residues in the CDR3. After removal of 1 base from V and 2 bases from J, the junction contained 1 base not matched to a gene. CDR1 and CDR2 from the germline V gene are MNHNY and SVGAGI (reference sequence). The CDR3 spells CASSYFGRAYEQYF. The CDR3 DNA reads TGTGCCAGCAGTTACTTCGGGAGGGCCTACGAGCAGTACTTC.

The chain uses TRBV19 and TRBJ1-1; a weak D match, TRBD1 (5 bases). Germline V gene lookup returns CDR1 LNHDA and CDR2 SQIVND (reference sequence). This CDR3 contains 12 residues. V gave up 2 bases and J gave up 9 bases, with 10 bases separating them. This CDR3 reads CASSISAGKAFF. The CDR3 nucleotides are TGTGCCAGTAGTATATCCGCAGGGAAAGCTTTCTTT.

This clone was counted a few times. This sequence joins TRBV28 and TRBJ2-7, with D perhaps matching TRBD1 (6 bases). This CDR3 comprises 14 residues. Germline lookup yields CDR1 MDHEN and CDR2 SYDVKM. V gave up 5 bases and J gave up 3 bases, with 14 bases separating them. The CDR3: CASSPGTNVYEQYF. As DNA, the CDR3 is TGTGCCAGCAGTCCCGGGACAAACGTCTACGAGCAGTACTTC.

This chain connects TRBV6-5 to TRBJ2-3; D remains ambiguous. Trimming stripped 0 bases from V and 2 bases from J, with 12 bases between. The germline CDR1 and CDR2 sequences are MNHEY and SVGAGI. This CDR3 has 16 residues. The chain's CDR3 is CASSYSAGSDTDTQYF. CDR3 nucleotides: TGTGCCAGCAGTTACTCTGCAGGCTCGGACACAGATACGCAGTATTTT.

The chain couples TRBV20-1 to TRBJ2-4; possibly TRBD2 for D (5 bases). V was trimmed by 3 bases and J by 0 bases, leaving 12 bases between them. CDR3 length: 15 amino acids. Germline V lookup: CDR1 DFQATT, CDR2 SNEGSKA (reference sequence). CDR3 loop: CSASGGDLAKNIQYF. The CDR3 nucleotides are TGCAGTGCTAGTGGAGGCGACCTAGCCAAAAACATTCAGTACTTC.

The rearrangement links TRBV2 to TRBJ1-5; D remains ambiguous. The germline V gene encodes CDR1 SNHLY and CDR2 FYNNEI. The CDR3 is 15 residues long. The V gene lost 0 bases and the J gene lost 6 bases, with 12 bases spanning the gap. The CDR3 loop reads CASSEAETHGQPQHF. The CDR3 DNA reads TGTGCCAGCAGTGAAGCGGAGACGCATGGTCAGCCCCAGCATTTT.

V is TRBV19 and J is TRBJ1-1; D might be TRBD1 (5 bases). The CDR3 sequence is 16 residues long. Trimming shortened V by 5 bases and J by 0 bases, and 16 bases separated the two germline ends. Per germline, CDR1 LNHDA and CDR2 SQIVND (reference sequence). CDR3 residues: CASSLRQMDLNTEAFF. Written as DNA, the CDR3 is TGTGCCAGTAGTCTGCGACAGATGGACCTGAACACTGAAGCTTTCTTT.

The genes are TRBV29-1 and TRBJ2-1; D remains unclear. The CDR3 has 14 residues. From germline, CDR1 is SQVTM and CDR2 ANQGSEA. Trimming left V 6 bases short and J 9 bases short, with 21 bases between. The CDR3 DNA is TGCAGCGTCTCCGTAGACTCGCCCTTCGTTGAGCAGTTCTTC. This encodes CSVSVDSPFVEQFF.